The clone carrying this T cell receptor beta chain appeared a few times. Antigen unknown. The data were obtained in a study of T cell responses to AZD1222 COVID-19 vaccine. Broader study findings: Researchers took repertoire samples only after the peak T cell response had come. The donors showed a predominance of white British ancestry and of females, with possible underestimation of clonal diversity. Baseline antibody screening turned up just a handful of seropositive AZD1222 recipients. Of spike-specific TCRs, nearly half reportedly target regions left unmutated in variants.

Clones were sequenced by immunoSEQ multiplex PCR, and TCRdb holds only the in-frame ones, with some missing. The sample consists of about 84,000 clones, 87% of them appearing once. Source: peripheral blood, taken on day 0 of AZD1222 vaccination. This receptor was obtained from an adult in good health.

This chain's CDR3 is CASSQVIGVAFF. In nucleotides, the CDR3 is TGTGCCAGCAGCCAAGTGATTGGGGTAGCTTTCTTT. The V and J genes are TRBV3-1 (or the pseudogene TRBV3-2) and TRBJ1-1; no clear D gene. Germline lookup yields CDR1 LGHDT and CDR2 YNNKEL (reference sequence). Trimming cost V 1 base and J 10 bases, with 10 bases left between them. The CDR3 consists of 12 residues.